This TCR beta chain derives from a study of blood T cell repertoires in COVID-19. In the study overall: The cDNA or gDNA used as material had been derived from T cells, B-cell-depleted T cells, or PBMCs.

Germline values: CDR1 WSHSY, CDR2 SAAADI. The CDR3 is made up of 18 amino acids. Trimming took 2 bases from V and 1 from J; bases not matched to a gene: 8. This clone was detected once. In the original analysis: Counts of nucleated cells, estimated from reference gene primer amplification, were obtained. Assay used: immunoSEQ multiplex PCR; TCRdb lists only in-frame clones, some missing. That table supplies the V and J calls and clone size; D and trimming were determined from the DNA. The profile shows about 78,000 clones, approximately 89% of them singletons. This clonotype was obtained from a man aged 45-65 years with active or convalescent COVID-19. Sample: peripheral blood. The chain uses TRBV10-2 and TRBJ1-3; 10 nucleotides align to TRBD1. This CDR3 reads CASSERGTGEYSGNTIYF. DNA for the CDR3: TGCGCCAGCAGTGAGAGGGGGACAGGGGAGTATTCTGGAAACACCATATATTTT.